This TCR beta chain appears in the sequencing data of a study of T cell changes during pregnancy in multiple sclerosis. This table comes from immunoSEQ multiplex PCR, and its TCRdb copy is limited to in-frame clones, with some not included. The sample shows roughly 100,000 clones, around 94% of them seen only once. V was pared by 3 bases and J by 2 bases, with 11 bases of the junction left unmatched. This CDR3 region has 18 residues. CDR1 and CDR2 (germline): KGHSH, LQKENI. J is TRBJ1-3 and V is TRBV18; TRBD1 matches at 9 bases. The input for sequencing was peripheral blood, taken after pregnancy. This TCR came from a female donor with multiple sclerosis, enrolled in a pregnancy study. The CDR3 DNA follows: TGTGCCAGCTCACCGCAAATTTCACAGGGGGCCGCTGGAAACACCATATATTTT. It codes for CASSPQISQGAAGNTIYF.